This is a list of T cell receptor beta chains from one sample in a study of molecular identifiers for immune sequencing clone quantification. From the PCR reads, TCRdb called clonotypes with MiXCR, one entry per CDR3 protein. Of about 65,000 distinct CDR3 sequences detected, over 15% appear once; the ten largest clones hold 1.4% to 1.5%. Sequenced input: naive CD8+ T cells from blood, with Jurkat cell RNA spiked in. The origin of the receptors is a human donor in good health. Some libraries in this study had Jurkat cell RNA spiked in. CDR3s include the opening cysteine and the closing phenylalanine or tryptophan. Each record gives: V gene, J gene, D gene, CDR3 length, clone size, CDR3 protein, CDR3 DNA. D genes are given only for firm matches. Only part of the rows carry a size: once, few, many, or a class if the clone is expanded.

v_gene: TRBV5-5
j_gene: TRBJ2-7
d_gene: TRBD1
len: 14
abundance: many
CDR3aa: CASSYATGGYEQYF
CDR3nt: TGTGCCAGCAGCTATGCAACAGGGGGTTACGAGCAGTACTTC

v_gene: TRBV3-1
j_gene: TRBJ2-1
d_gene: NA
len: 16
abundance: many
CDR3aa: CASSQVPRVPHNEQFF
CDR3nt: TGTGCCAGCAGCCAAGTCCCTCGTGTTCCCCACAATGAGCAGTTCTTC

v_gene: TRBV30
j_gene: TRBJ2-7
d_gene: NA
len: 13
abundance: few
CDR3aa: CAWRTSNSYEQYF
CDR3nt: TGTGCCTGGAGGACTTCCAACTCCTACGAGCAGTACTTC

v_gene: TRBV14
j_gene: TRBJ1-2
d_gene: NA
len: 15
abundance: many
CDR3aa: CASSQLGTESYGYTF
CDR3nt: TGTGCCAGCAGCCAATTGGGAACAGAGTCCTATGGCTACACCTTC

v_gene: TRBV30
j_gene: TRBJ1-5
d_gene: TRBD1
len: 14
abundance: NA
CDR3aa: CAWSMGQGTQPQHF
CDR3nt: TGTGCCTGGAGTATGGGACAGGGAACTCAGCCCCAGCATTTT

v_gene: TRBV7-9
j_gene: TRBJ2-1
d_gene: NA
len: 13
abundance: NA
CDR3aa: CASTHILYNEQFF
CDR3nt: TGTGCCAGCACCCATATCCTATACAATGAGCAGTTCTTC

v_gene: TRBV9
j_gene: TRBJ2-1
d_gene: NA
len: 17
abundance: NA
CDR3aa: CASSVLRLPCSYNEQFF
CDR3nt: TGTGCCAGCAGCGTATTAAGATTGCCGTGCTCCTACAATGAGCAGTTCTTC

v_gene: TRBV15
j_gene: TRBJ2-1
d_gene: NA
len: 15
abundance: many
CDR3aa: CATTTIPGDYNEQFF
CDR3nt: TGTGCCACCACGACCATCCCCGGAGACTACAATGAGCAGTTCTTC

v_gene: TRBV7-8
j_gene: TRBJ2-6
d_gene: TRBD1
len: 24
abundance: many
CDR3aa: CASSLIILEGEPAGGPSGANVLTF
CDR3nt: TGTGCCAGCAGCTTAATAATCCTAGAAGGGGAACCGGCAGGGGGCCCCTCTGGGGCCAACGTCCTGACTTTC

v_gene: TRBV11-2
j_gene: TRBJ2-5
d_gene: TRBD2
len: 16
abundance: many
CDR3aa: CASRGSSGLPQETQYF
CDR3nt: TGTGCCAGCAGAGGGTCTAGCGGTCTCCCCCAAGAGACCCAGTACTTC

v_gene: TRBV5-6
j_gene: TRBJ2-7
d_gene: TRBD2
len: 17
abundance: many
CDR3aa: CASSTAFAGGYSYEQYF
CDR3nt: TGTGCCAGCAGCACCGCCTTCGCGGGAGGCTACTCCTACGAGCAGTACTTC

v_gene: TRBV4-3
j_gene: TRBJ2-2
d_gene: NA
len: 21
abundance: many
CDR3aa: CASSQDLGQGSEFSDTGELFF
CDR3nt: TGCGCCAGCAGCCAAGATCTAGGCCAGGGGTCTGAGTTTTCAGACACCGGGGAGCTGTTTTTT

v_gene: TRBV12-3/TRBV12-4
j_gene: TRBJ2-2
d_gene: NA
len: 11
abundance: few
CDR3aa: CASSFLGELFF
CDR3nt: TGTGCCAGCAGTTTCCTGGGGGAGCTGTTTTTT

v_gene: TRBV28
j_gene: TRBJ2-7
d_gene: NA
len: 14
abundance: NA
CDR3aa: CASILTGEYYEQYF
CDR3nt: TGTGCCAGCATTTTGACAGGAGAATACTACGAGCAGTACTTC

v_gene: TRBV4-3
j_gene: TRBJ2-2
d_gene: NA
len: 17
abundance: many
CDR3aa: CASSRGVVGGDTGELFF
CDR3nt: TGCGCCAGCAGCCGGGGGGTCGTGGGGGGCGACACCGGGGAGCTGTTTTTT

v_gene: TRBV7-6
j_gene: TRBJ1-3
d_gene: TRBD1
len: 16
abundance: many
CDR3aa: CASSLSWDSSGNTIYF
CDR3nt: TGTGCCAGCAGCTTAAGCTGGGACAGCTCTGGAAACACCATATATTTT

v_gene: TRBV7-2
j_gene: TRBJ2-7
d_gene: TRBD2
len: 16
abundance: many
CDR3aa: CASSFIRRGAAHEQYF
CDR3nt: TGTGCCAGCAGCTTCATACGGCGGGGGGCCGCTCACGAGCAGTACTTC

v_gene: TRBV10-1
j_gene: TRBJ2-7
d_gene: TRBD1
len: 16
abundance: many
CDR3aa: CASSDAGTGGFHEQYF
CDR3nt: TGCGCCAGCAGTGATGCCGGGACAGGGGGCTTCCACGAGCAGTACTTC

v_gene: TRBV6-5
j_gene: TRBJ2-3
d_gene: NA
len: 13
abundance: few
CDR3aa: CASTGSPRDTQYF
CDR3nt: TGTGCCAGCACGGGGAGTCCAAGAGATACGCAGTATTTT

v_gene: TRBV4-2
j_gene: TRBJ2-7
d_gene: TRBD2
len: 15
abundance: many
CDR3aa: CASSQGLAGGGEQYF
CDR3nt: TGTGCCAGCAGCCAAGGACTAGCGGGAGGAGGCGAGCAGTACTTC

v_gene: TRBV7-9
j_gene: TRBJ2-7
d_gene: TRBD2
len: 16
abundance: many
CDR3aa: CASSSMPGLAVNEQYF
CDR3nt: TGTGCCAGCAGCTCCATGCCGGGACTAGCTGTAAACGAGCAGTACTTC

v_gene: TRBV4-3
j_gene: TRBJ2-3
d_gene: NA
len: 16
abundance: many
CDR3aa: CASSQDSLGRTDTQYF
CDR3nt: TGCGCCAGCAGCCAAGATAGCTTAGGACGGACAGATACGCAGTATTTT

v_gene: TRBV7-8
j_gene: TRBJ2-1
d_gene: TRBD1
len: 18
abundance: few
CDR3aa: CASSLTPGQMDSYNEQFF
CDR3nt: TGTGCCAGCAGCTTAACTCCGGGACAGATGGACTCCTACAATGAGCAGTTCTTC

v_gene: TRBV2
j_gene: TRBJ2-3
d_gene: TRBD2
len: 15
abundance: many
CDR3aa: CASSPLAGGVDTQYF
CDR3nt: TGTGCCAGCAGTCCCCTAGCGGGAGGGGTCGATACGCAGTATTTT

v_gene: TRBV27
j_gene: TRBJ2-7
d_gene: NA
len: 15
abundance: few
CDR3aa: CASSLAGSVPYEQYF
CDR3nt: TGTGCCAGCAGTTTAGCTGGCAGTGTCCCCTACGAGCAGTACTTC

v_gene: TRBV24-1
j_gene: TRBJ2-1
d_gene: NA
len: 16
abundance: many
CDR3aa: CATSDSGAPATHEQFF
CDR3nt: TGTGCCACCAGTGATTCAGGGGCACCTGCTACCCATGAGCAGTTCTTC

v_gene: TRBV13
j_gene: TRBJ2-1
d_gene: TRBD1
len: 16
abundance: NA
CDR3aa: CASSLGQGFSYNEQFF
CDR3nt: TGTGCCAGCAGCCTGGGACAGGGCTTCTCCTACAATGAGCAGTTCTTC

v_gene: TRBV7-3
j_gene: TRBJ1-6
d_gene: TRBD1
len: 14
abundance: many
CDR3aa: CASSSTGVNSPLHF
CDR3nt: TGTGCCAGCAGCTCCACAGGGGTTAATTCACCCCTCCACTTT

v_gene: TRBV28
j_gene: TRBJ1-5
d_gene: NA
len: 15
abundance: many
CDR3aa: CARGEIAIGNQPQHF
CDR3nt: TGTGCCCGCGGGGAGATTGCGATAGGCAATCAGCCCCAGCATTTT

v_gene: TRBV4-3
j_gene: TRBJ2-7
d_gene: NA
len: 14
abundance: many
CDR3aa: CASSQFETVGEQYF
CDR3nt: TGCGCCAGCAGCCAGTTCGAGACAGTAGGCGAGCAGTACTTC

v_gene: TRBV7-6
j_gene: TRBJ2-5
d_gene: NA
len: 15
abundance: few
CDR3aa: CASSFTWGRQETQYF
CDR3nt: TGTGCCAGCAGCTTCACTTGGGGGAGACAAGAGACCCAGTACTTC

v_gene: TRBV20-1
j_gene: TRBJ1-1
d_gene: NA
len: 13
abundance: many
CDR3aa: CSAMDVLGPEAFF
CDR3nt: TGCAGTGCTATGGACGTACTGGGTCCTGAAGCTTTCTTT

v_gene: TRBV2
j_gene: TRBJ1-1
d_gene: NA
len: 11
abundance: few
CDR3aa: CASTRATEAFF
CDR3nt: TGTGCCAGCACCAGGGCCACTGAAGCTTTCTTT

v_gene: TRBV27
j_gene: TRBJ2-1
d_gene: NA
len: 14
abundance: NA
CDR3aa: CASSHSETYNEQFF
CDR3nt: TGTGCCAGCAGCCATAGCGAAACCTACAATGAGCAGTTCTTC

v_gene: TRBV28
j_gene: TRBJ1-1
d_gene: NA
len: 16
abundance: many
CDR3aa: CASSLSVRPLNTEAFF
CDR3nt: TGTGCCAGCAGTTTAAGCGTCAGACCCTTGAACACTGAAGCTTTCTTT

v_gene: TRBV19
j_gene: TRBJ2-5
d_gene: NA
len: 15
abundance: many
CDR3aa: CASSIGGAPTETQYF
CDR3nt: TGTGCCAGTAGTATAGGTGGCGCACCAACGGAGACCCAGTACTTC

v_gene: TRBV27
j_gene: TRBJ2-2
d_gene: TRBD1
len: 16
abundance: once
CDR3aa: CASSLEQGVYTGELFF
CDR3nt: TGTGCCAGCAGTTTAGAACAGGGGGTCTACACCGGGGAGCTGTTTTTT

v_gene: TRBV7-8
j_gene: TRBJ2-5
d_gene: TRBD1
len: 17
abundance: many
CDR3aa: CASSPLGTGSYRETQYF
CDR3nt: TGTGCCAGCAGCCCCCTTGGGACAGGGTCCTATCGAGAGACCCAGTACTTC

v_gene: TRBV13
j_gene: TRBJ2-3
d_gene: NA
len: 16
abundance: many
CDR3aa: CASSLRPLSGTDTQYF
CDR3nt: TGTGCCAGCAGCCTTCGGCCCCTAAGCGGAACAGATACGCAGTATTTT

v_gene: TRBV4-3
j_gene: TRBJ2-2
d_gene: TRBD2
len: 16
abundance: NA
CDR3aa: CASSAAGTTNTGELFF
CDR3nt: TGCGCCAGCAGCGCCGCCGGGACTACGAACACCGGGGAGCTGTTTTTT